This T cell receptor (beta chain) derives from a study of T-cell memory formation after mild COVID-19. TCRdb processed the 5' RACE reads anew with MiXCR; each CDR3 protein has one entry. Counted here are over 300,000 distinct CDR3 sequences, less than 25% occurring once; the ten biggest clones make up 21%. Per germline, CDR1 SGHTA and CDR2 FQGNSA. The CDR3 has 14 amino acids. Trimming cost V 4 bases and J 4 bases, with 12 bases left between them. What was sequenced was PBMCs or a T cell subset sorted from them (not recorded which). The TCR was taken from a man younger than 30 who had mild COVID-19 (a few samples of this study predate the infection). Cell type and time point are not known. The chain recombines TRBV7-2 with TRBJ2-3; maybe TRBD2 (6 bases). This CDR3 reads CASSSGGNSDTQYF. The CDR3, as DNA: TGTGCCAGCAGCTCAGGAGGGAACTCAGATACGCAGTATTTT.